This TCR beta chain was sequenced in a study of blood T cell repertoires in COVID-19. The CDR3 extends over 14 amino acids. Germline CDR1 reads MNHEY; CDR2 reads SMNVEV (reference sequence). Trimming shortened V by 6 bases and J by 0 bases, and 12 bases separated the two germline ends. Source study methods: Reference gene primer amplification yielded estimated nucleated cell counts. TCRdb keeps only in-frame clones here, not all; method: immunoSEQ multiplex PCR. That table is the source of V, J and clone size, and D and trimming were worked out from the DNA. The table has roughly 64,000 clones, about 79% seen once.

The sequenced material came from peripheral blood. This receptor was obtained from a woman aged 60-75 years with acute or convalescent COVID-19. The chain joins TRBV27 to TRBJ2-7; possible D gene TRBD1, 5 bases. DNA for the CDR3: TGTGCCAGCAGCCCCCAGGGCCTCTCCTACGAGCAGTACTTC. This gives the protein CASSPQGLSYEQYF.